This T cell receptor beta chain emerged from a study of blood T cell repertoires in COVID-19. Germline loops: CDR1 LNHDA, CDR2 SQIVND (reference sequence). This CDR3 comprises 14 residues. Trimming removed 3 bases from V and 6 bases from J, with 11 bases in between. The data were produced by immunoSEQ multiplex PCR, yet TCRdb's version contains in-frame clones alone and is incomplete. The sample lists about 140,000 clones, around nine tenths occurring once. The chain recombines TRBV19 with TRBJ2-2; D unclear. The TCR comes from a human donor in a cohort sampled during active COVID-19. The specimen was peripheral blood. The CDR3 protein is CASSIEVLPGELFF. The CDR3 nucleotides read TGTGCCAGTAGTATTGAGGTACTGCCCGGGGAGCTGTTTTTT.